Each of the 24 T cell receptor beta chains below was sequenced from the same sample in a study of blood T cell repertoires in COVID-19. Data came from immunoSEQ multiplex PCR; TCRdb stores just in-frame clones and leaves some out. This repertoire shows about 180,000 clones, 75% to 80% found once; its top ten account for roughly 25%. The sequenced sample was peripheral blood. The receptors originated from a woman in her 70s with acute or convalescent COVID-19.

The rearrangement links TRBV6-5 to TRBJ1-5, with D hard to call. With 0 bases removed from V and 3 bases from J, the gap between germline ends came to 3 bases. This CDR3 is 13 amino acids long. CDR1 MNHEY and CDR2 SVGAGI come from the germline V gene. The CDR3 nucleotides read TGTGCCAGCAGTTACTCCTTCAATCAGCCCCAGCATTTT. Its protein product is CASSYSFNQPQHF.

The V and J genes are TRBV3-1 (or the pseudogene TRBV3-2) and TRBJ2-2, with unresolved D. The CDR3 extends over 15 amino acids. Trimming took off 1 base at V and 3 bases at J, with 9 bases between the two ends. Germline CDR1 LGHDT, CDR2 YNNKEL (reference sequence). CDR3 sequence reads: CASSQAQLYTGELFF. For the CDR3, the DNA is TGTGCCAGCAGCCAAGCACAGCTATACACCGGGGAGCTGTTTTTT.

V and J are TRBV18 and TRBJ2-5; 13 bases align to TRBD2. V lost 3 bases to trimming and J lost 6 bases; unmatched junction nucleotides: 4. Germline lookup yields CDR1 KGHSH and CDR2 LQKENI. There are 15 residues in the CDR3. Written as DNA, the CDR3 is TGTGCCAGCTCACCCGGACTAGCGGGAGTTCAGACCCAGTACTTC. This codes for CASSPGLAGVQTQYF.

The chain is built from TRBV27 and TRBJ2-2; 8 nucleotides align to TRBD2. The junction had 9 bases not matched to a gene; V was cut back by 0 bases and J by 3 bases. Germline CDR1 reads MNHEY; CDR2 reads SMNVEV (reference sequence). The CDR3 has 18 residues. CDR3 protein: CASSLSPPGLGYTGELFF. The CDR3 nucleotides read TGTGCCAGCAGTTTATCCCCACCGGGACTAGGGTACACCGGGGAGCTGTTTTTT.

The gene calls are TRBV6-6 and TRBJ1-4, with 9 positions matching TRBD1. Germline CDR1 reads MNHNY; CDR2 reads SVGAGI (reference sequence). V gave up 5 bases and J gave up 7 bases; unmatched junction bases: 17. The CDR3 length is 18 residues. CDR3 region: CASSRSGTGLNLGEKLFF. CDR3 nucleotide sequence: TGTGCCAGCAGTAGATCCGGGACAGGGTTAAATTTAGGTGAAAAACTGTTTTTT.

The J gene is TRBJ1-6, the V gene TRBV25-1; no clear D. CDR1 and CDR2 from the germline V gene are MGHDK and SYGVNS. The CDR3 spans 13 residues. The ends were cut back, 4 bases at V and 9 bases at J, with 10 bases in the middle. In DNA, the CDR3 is TGTGCCAGCAGTGGCCAGGCGCTTTCACCCCTCCACTTT. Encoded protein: CASSGQALSPLHF.

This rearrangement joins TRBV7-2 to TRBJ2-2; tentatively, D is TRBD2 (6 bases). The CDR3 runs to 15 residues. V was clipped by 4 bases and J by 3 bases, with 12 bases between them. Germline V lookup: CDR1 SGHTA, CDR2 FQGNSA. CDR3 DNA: TGTGCCAGCAGCTCGACTAGTTCCTACACCGGGGAGCTGTTTTTT. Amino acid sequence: CASSSTSSYTGELFF.

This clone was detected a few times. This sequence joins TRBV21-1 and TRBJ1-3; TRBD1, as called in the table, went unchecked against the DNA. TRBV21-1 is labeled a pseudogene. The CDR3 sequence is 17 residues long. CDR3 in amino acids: CASSKGTTNDSGNTIYF. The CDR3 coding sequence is TGTGCCAGCAGCAAGGGGACAACTAACGACTCTGGAAACACCATATATTTT.

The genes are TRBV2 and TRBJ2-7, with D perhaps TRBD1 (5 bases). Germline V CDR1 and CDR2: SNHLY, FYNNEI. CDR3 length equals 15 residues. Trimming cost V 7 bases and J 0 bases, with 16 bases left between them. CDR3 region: CASKRQLSSSYEQYF. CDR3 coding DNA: TGTGCCAGCAAGAGACAGTTATCTAGCTCCTACGAGCAGTACTTC.

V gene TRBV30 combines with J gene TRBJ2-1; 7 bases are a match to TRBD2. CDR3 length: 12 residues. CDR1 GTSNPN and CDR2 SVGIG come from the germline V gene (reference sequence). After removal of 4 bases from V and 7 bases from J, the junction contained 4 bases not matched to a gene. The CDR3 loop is CAWTGGRNEQFF. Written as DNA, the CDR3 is TGTGCCTGGACGGGCGGGAGAAATGAGCAGTTCTTC.

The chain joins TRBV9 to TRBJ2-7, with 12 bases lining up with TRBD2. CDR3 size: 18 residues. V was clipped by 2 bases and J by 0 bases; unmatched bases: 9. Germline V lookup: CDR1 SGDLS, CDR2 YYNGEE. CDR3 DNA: TGTGCCAGCAGCGTGGGAGGACTAGCGGGACCGAGCTCCTACGAGCAGTACTTC. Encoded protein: CASSVGGLAGPSSYEQYF. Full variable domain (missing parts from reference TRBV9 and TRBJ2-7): DSGVTQTPKHLITATGQRVTLRCSPRSGDLSVYWYQQSLDQGLQFLIQYYNGEERAKGNILERFSAQQFPDLHSELNLSSLELGDSALYFCASSVGGLAGPSSYEQYFGPGTRLTVT.

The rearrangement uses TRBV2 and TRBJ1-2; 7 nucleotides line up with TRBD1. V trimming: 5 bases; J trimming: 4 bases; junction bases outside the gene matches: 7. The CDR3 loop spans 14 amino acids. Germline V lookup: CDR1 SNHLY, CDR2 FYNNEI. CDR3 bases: TGTGCCAGCAGTCCCGGAGGGGGCTTCTATGGCTACACCTTC. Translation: CASSPGGGFYGYTF.

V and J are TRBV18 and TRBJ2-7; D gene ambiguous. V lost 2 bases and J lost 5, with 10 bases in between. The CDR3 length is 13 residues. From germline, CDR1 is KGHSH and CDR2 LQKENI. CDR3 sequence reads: CASSPSGIHEQYF. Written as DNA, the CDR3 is TGTGCCAGCTCACCATCGGGTATCCACGAGCAGTACTTC.

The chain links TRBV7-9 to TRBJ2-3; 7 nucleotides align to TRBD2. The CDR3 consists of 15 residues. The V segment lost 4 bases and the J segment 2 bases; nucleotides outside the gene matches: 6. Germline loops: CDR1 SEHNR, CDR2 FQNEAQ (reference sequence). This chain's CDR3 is CASSSSGGTTDTQYF. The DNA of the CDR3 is TGTGCCAGCAGCTCTAGCGGAGGCACCACAGATACGCAGTATTTT.

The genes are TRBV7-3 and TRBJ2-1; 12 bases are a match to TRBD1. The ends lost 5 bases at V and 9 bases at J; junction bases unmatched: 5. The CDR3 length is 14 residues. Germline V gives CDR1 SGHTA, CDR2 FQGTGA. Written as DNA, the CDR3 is TGTGCCAGCAGCCTGGGACAGGGGGCCTTTGAGCAGTTCTTC. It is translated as CASSLGQGAFEQFF. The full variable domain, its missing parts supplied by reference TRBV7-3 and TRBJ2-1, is GAGVSQTPSNKVTEKGKYVELRCDPISGHTALYWYRQSLGQGPEFLIYFQGTGAADDSGLPNDRFFAVRPEGSVSTLKIQRTERGDSAVYLCASSLGQGAFEQFFGPGTRLTVL.

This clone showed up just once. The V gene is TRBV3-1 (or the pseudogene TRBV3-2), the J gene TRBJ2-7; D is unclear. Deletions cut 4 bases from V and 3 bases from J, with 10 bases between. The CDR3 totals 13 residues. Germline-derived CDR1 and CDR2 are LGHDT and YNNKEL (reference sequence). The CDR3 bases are TGTGCCAGCAGCCCCGGCAGGTACTACGAGCAGTACTTC. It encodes CASSPGRYYEQYF.

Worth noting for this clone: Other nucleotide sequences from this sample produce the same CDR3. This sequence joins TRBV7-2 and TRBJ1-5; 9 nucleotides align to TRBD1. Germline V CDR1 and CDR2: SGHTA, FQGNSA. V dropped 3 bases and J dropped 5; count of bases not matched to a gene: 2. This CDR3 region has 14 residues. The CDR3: CASSFRTGDQPQHF. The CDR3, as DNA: TGTGCCAGCAGCTTTAGGACAGGGGATCAGCCCCAGCATTTT.

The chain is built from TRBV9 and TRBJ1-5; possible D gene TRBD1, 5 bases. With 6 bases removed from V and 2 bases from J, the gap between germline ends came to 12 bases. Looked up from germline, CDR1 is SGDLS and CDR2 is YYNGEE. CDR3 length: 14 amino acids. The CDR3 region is CASNDSYGNQPQHF. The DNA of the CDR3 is TGTGCCAGCAACGACAGTTACGGCAATCAGCCCCAGCATTTT.

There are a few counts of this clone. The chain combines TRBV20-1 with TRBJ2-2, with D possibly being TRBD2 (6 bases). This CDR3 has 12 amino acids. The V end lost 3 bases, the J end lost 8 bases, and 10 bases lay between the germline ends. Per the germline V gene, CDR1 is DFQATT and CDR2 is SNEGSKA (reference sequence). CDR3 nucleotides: TGCAGTGCTAGTTGGAGCGGGGGGGAGCTGTTTTTT. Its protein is CSASWSGGELFF.

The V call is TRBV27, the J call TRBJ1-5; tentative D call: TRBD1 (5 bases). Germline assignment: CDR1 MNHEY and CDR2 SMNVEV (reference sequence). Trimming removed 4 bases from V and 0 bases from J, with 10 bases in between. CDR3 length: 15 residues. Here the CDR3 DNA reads TGTGCCAGCAGTTCGGGGGTCTATAGCAATCAGCCCCAGCATTTT. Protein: CASSSGVYSNQPQHF.

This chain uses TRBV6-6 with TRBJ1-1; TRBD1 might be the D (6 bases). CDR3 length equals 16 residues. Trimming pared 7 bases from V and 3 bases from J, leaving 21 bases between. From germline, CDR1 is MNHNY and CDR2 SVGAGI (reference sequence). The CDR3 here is CASKSGARVFDTEAFF. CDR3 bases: TGTGCCAGCAAATCAGGGGCTAGGGTATTTGACACTGAAGCTTTCTTT.

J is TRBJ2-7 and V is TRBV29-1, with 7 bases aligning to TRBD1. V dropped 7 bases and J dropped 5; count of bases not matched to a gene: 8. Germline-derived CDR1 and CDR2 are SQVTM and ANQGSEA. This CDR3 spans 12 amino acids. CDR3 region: CSGRTGGDEQYF. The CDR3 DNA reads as TGCAGCGGGAGGACAGGTGGAGACGAGCAGTACTTC.

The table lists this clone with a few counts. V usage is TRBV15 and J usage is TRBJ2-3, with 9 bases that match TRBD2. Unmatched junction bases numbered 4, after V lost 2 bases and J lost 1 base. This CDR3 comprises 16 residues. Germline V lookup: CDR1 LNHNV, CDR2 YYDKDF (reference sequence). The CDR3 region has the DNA TGTGCCACCAGCAGACATAGCGGGAGTGGCACAGATACGCAGTATTTT. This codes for CATSRHSGSGTDTQYF.

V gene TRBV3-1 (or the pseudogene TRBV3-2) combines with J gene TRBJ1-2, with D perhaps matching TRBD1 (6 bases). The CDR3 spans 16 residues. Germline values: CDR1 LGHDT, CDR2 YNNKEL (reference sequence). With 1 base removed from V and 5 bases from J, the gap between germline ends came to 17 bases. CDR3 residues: CASSQVDTGSGYGYTF. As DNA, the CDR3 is TGTGCCAGCAGCCAAGTCGACACAGGGTCTGGGTATGGCTACACCTTC.